This T cell receptor (beta chain) is from a study of tumor-infiltrating lymphocytes in oesophageal squamous cell carcinoma. Trimming took off 4 bases at V and 4 bases at J, with 16 bases between the two ends. Per the germline V gene, CDR1 is KGHSH and CDR2 is LQKENI. This CDR3 comprises 15 residues. TCRdb reanalysed the PCR reads using MiXCR and keeps one entry per CDR3 protein. In the table there are around 13,000 distinct CDR3 sequences, roughly half of which are singletons. This TCR derives from a male donor with esophageal squamous cell carcinoma. This chain joins TRBV18 and TRBJ1-2; perhaps TRBD1 as D (5 bases). The specimen sequenced was esophageal tumor tissue. The CDR3, as DNA: TGTGCCAGCTCACTATGCGGGACGGTCTTCTATGGCTACACCTTC. It is translated as CASSLCGTVFYGYTF.